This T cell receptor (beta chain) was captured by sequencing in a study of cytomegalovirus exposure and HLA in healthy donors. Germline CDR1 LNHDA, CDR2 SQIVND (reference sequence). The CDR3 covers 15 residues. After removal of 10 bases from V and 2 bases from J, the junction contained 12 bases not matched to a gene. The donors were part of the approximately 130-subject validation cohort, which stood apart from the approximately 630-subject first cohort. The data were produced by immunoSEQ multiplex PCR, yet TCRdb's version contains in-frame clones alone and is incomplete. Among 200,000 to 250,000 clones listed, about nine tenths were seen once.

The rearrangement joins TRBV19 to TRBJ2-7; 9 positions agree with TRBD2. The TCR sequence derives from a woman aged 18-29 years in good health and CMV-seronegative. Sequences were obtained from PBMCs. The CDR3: CATKERLAATYEQYF. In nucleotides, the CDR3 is TGTGCCACCAAGGAGAGACTAGCGGCCACCTACGAGCAGTACTTC.